A single sample gave rise to the 27 T cell receptor beta chains below, sequenced in a study of blood T cells in healthy people across ages. A sample-barcoded 5' primer and a J-beta primer mix were used in a second PCR of about 7 to 12 cycles. Via MiXCR, TCRdb re-called the 5' RACE reads, giving one row per CDR3 protein. Here the sample spans hundreds of thousands of distinct CDR3 sequences, 20% to 25% being singletons. These data were also reused for a study on T cells of mothers and their children.

Specimen: blood. The source is a boy aged 5 to 17 in good health.

The gene calls are TRBV5-1 and TRBJ2-3; TRBD1 matches at 11 bases. The CDR3 consists of 17 residues. Germline-derived CDR1 and CDR2 are SGHRS and YFSETQ. V dropped 0 bases and J dropped 3; count of bases not matched to a gene: 6. In DNA, the CDR3 is TGCGCCAGCAGCTTGGCCAGGACAGGGGGCGCGACAGATACGCAGTATTTT. It specifies CASSLARTGGATDTQYF.

The chain carries TRBV13 and TRBJ2-7; D unresolved. V lost 0 bases and J 3 bases, leaving 12 bases between the germline ends. The germline gives CDR1 PRHDT, CDR2 FYEKMQ (reference sequence). The CDR3 is 15 amino acids. The CDR3 reads CASSLGPAGNYEQYF. The CDR3 DNA sequence: TGTGCCAGCAGCTTAGGCCCGGCAGGCAACTACGAGCAGTACTTC.

This clonotype has just a few counts. CDR3 DNA sequence: TGCAGCGTTTTTGGACGGGTACACCAAGAGACCCAGTACTTC. Protein: CSVFGRVHQETQYF. V and J are TRBV29-1 and TRBJ2-5, with D hard to call. CDR3 length equals 14 residues. Trimming removed 5 bases from V and 0 bases from J, with 13 bases in between. Per germline, CDR1 SQVTM and CDR2 ANQGSEA.

The rearrangement uses TRBV12-3 or TRBV12-4 and TRBJ2-2, with TRBD2 matching 9 bases. The trim removed 6 bases at V and 6 bases at J, leaving 8 bases unmatched. This CDR3 spans 15 amino acids. The CDR3, as DNA: TGTGCCAGCAGCTCGGTAGCGGGGGACGCCGGGGAGCTGTTTTTT. Its translation is CASSSVAGDAGELFF.

V and J are TRBV4-3 and TRBJ2-3, with 9 bases identical to TRBD2. Germline V gives CDR1 LGHNA, CDR2 YSLEER. V lost 4 bases and J lost 4; bases outside the gene matches: 9. The CDR3 has 16 residues. CDR3 nucleotides: TGCGCCAGCAGCCTCAGCAGCGGGGGGCCTGCAGATACGCAGTATTTT. Protein sequence: CASSLSSGGPADTQYF.

This clonotype was found a few times. The gene calls are TRBV29-1 and TRBJ2-5; D not resolved. The CDR3 covers 14 residues. Trimming shortened V by 1 base and J by 1 base, and 10 bases separated the two germline ends. CDR1 is SQVTM, CDR2 ANQGSEA, per germline. The DNA of the CDR3 is TGCAGCGTTGAAGGGGTCCTATCCCAAGAGACCCAGTACTTC. Protein sequence: CSVEGVLSQETQYF.

This clonotype was counted between two and nine times. This chain links TRBV11-1 with TRBJ2-1; TRBD2 matches at 8 bases. This CDR3 is built from 17 residues. V trimming: 5 bases; J trimming: 6 bases; junction bases outside the gene matches: 15. From germline, CDR1 is SGHAT and CDR2 FQDESV (reference sequence). The CDR3 sequence: CASSPRSGLVVGNEQFF. CDR3 nucleotide sequence: TGTGCCAGCAGCCCTCGTTCGGGACTAGTCGTCGGCAATGAGCAGTTCTTC.

The sample holds a few counts of this clonotype. The chain couples TRBV12-3 or TRBV12-4 to TRBJ1-4, with a tentative D call TRBD1 (5 bases). Deletions cut 5 bases from V and 4 bases from J, with 17 bases between. CDR3 size: 16 residues. The DNA of the CDR3 is TGTGCCAGCAGTGTTACTCCGGACACCTATAATGAAAAACTGTTTTTT. Amino acid sequence: CASSVTPDTYNEKLFF.

The chain couples TRBV29-1 to TRBJ2-7, with D unresolved. The ends were cut back, 1 base at V and 5 bases at J, with 9 bases in the middle. The CDR3 has 12 residues. CDR1 is SQVTM, CDR2 ANQGSEA, per germline. As DNA, the CDR3 is TGCAGCGTTGAAGGGACCAAGAACGAGCAGTACTTC. Amino acid sequence: CSVEGTKNEQYF.

In this sample, this clonotype turned up a few times. The rearrangement uses TRBV3-1 and TRBJ2-1, with TRBD2 matching 7 bases. The length of the CDR3 is 16 residues. The J segment lost 8 bases and the V segment lost 3 bases, leaving 13 bases of the junction unmatched. From germline, CDR1 is LGHDT and CDR2 YNNKEL (reference sequence). CDR3 nucleotide sequence: TGTGCCAGCAGCCATTCGGGAAGCGGGGCGTACGATGAGCAGTTCTTC. Translating gives CASSHSGSGAYDEQFF.

The chain links TRBV5-5 to TRBJ2-1, with 8 positions matching TRBD2. Germline assignment: CDR1 SGHKS and CDR2 YYEKEE (reference sequence). The CDR3 consists of 16 residues. J lost 0 bases, V lost 3 bases, and 5 bases had no gene match. CDR3 DNA sequence: TGTGCCAGCAGCTCAACACTAGCGGACTCCTACAATGAGCAGTTCTTC. Protein product: CASSSTLADSYNEQFF.

The chain joins TRBV27 to TRBJ2-7; 11 bases fit TRBD2. Germline V gene sequence: CDR1 MNHEY, CDR2 SMNVEV (reference sequence). The CDR3 is 14 amino acids. With 5 bases clipped from V and 6 bases from J, the junction kept 6 bases outside the gene matches. CDR3 nucleotide sequence: TGTGCCAGCAGTCCCGGGACTAGCGGTGCCGAGCAGTACTTC. Residues: CASSPGTSGAEQYF.

The chain couples TRBV3-1 to TRBJ2-5; D gene uncertain. Per germline, CDR1 LGHDT and CDR2 YNNKEL (reference sequence). V shed 1 base and J shed 0 bases, with 3 bases lying between them. The CDR3 loop spans 13 amino acids. CDR3 coding DNA: TGTGCCAGCAGCCAAGTAAACCAAGAGACCCAGTACTTC. Translating gives CASSQVNQETQYF.

The chain recombines TRBV24-1 with TRBJ2-1; TRBD1 might be the D (6 bases). The V end was cut by 9 bases, the J end by 0 bases, with 11 bases between. Per the germline V gene, CDR1 is KGHDR and CDR2 is SFDVKD. This CDR3 contains 14 residues. The CDR3 spells CATQKGDSYNEQFF. CDR3 DNA sequence: TGTGCCACCCAGAAGGGGGACTCCTACAATGAGCAGTTCTTC.

CDR3 sequence reads: CASSQDSGVETQYF. For the CDR3, the DNA is TGTGCCAGCAGCCAAGATTCGGGGGTTGAGACCCAGTACTTC. The chain uses TRBV3-1 and TRBJ2-5; TRBD2 is a possible D gene (6 bases). The CDR3 contains 14 residues. V was trimmed by 0 bases and J by 5 bases, leaving 10 bases between them. The germline V gene encodes CDR1 LGHDT and CDR2 YNNKEL (reference sequence).

Comment on this clonotype: The junction does not match germline at one end; this may be a read error. The chain uses TRBV5-6 and TRBJ2-5; 14 bases are a match to TRBD2. This CDR3 has 16 residues. Germline CDR1 and CDR2: SGHDT and YYEEEE. As DNA, the CDR3 is TGTGCCAGCAGCTCGGGACTAGCGGGAGTCCAAGAGACCCAGTATTTC. Protein product: CASSSGLAGVQETQYF.

In this sample, this clonotype turned up once. The V gene is TRBV29-1, the J gene TRBJ2-5; perhaps TRBD1 as D (5 bases). Germline V gives CDR1 SQVTM, CDR2 ANQGSEA. V was clipped by 4 bases and J by 3 bases, with 12 bases between them. CDR3 length equals 13 residues. The CDR3: CSVAWIQEETQYF. The CDR3 DNA sequence: TGCAGCGTTGCTTGGATACAGGAAGAGACCCAGTACTTC.

This clonotype has just a few counts. The V gene is TRBV7-8, the J gene TRBJ2-2; TRBD2 matches at 12 bases. Germline V gene sequence: CDR1 SGHVS, CDR2 FQNEAQ. This CDR3 contains 18 residues. The trim removed 4 bases at V and 0 bases at J, leaving 6 bases unmatched. CDR3 protein: CASSSRLAGATNTGELFF. For the CDR3, the DNA is TGTGCCAGCAGCTCCAGACTAGCGGGGGCCACGAACACCGGGGAGCTGTTTTTT.

This clonotype was recorded a few times. The chain couples TRBV2 to TRBJ2-4; 9 nucleotides match TRBD1. Germline values: CDR1 SNHLY, CDR2 FYNNEI. The CDR3 length is 14 residues. The trim removed 10 bases at V and 7 bases at J, leaving 11 bases unmatched. This CDR3 is CAKEGGQGTNIQYF. CDR3 nucleotides: TGTGCCAAAGAAGGAGGACAGGGGACTAACATTCAGTACTTC.

The rearrangement uses TRBV12-3 or TRBV12-4 and TRBJ2-5; D perhaps matches TRBD2 (7 bases). The CDR3 is 15 amino acids. Deletions cut 5 bases from V and 4 bases from J, with 17 bases between. The CDR3 DNA follows: TGTGCCAGCAGTCCACATGGACTAGGGGGAGAGACCCAGTACTTC. This sequence encodes CASSPHGLGGETQYF.

This chain uses TRBV29-1 with TRBJ2-5; TRBD1 matches at 10 bases. J gave up 8 bases and V 3 bases, and 9 bases lay outside the gene matches. Germline V gene lookup returns CDR1 SQVTM and CDR2 ANQGSEA. The CDR3 contains 14 residues. CDR3 protein: CSVEVVDRGDTQYF. CDR3 sequence (DNA): TGCAGCGTTGAGGTCGTGGACAGGGGGGACACCCAGTACTTC.

This CDR3 is CASSEVQGVETQYF. CDR3 DNA sequence: TGCGCCAGCAGCGAAGTACAGGGGGTGGAGACCCAGTACTTC. The chain joins TRBV5-1 to TRBJ2-5; 8 nucleotides match TRBD1. Germline CDR1 SGHRS, CDR2 YFSETQ. With V trimmed by 4 bases and J by 5 bases, 7 bases remained unmatched. The CDR3 spans 14 residues.

This chain links TRBV11-1 with TRBJ2-7; possibly TRBD2 for D (5 bases). Germline V gene sequence: CDR1 SGHAT, CDR2 FQDESV (reference sequence). This CDR3 spans 16 amino acids. V lost 2 bases to trimming and J lost 2 bases, with 16 bases between them. In DNA, the CDR3 is TGTGCCAGCAGCTTAACCCAGCTGGGGAGAGCCTACGAGCAGTACTTC. Translated, it gives CASSLTQLGRAYEQYF.

This chain connects TRBV9 to TRBJ2-4; D is possibly TRBD1 (5 bases). The CDR3 has 13 residues. V lost 4 bases and J 3 bases, leaving 8 bases between the germline ends. Germline V gives CDR1 SGDLS, CDR2 YYNGEE. CDR3 DNA sequence: TGTGCCAGCAGCATTGACAGCAAAAACATTCAGTACTTC. Its protein is CASSIDSKNIQYF.

This clonotype has more than one count but fewer than ten. The chain has TRBV27 and TRBJ2-7; 9 bases match TRBD1. Germline trimming cut 5 bases from V and 5 bases from J; bases unmatched to any gene: 10. Germline V gene sequence: CDR1 MNHEY, CDR2 SMNVEV (reference sequence). This CDR3 contains 15 residues. CDR3 protein: CASSPLQGAWNEQYF. CDR3 nucleotide sequence: TGTGCCAGCAGTCCCCTACAGGGGGCTTGGAACGAGCAGTACTTC.

V usage is TRBV7-2 and J usage is TRBJ2-5; TRBD2 is a possible D gene (6 bases). The DNA end favors TRBJ2-7, so the J call may be wrong. CDR1 is SGHTA and CDR2 is FQGNSA in the germline V gene. This CDR3 comprises 16 residues. Here the CDR3 reads CASSLRPGVTSDEQYF. DNA for the CDR3: TGTGCCAGCAGCCTTCGACCGGGGGTAACTTCTGACGAGCAGTACTTC.

The chain combines TRBV9 with TRBJ1-1; TRBD1 might be the D (5 bases). Trimming took 2 bases from V and 3 from J, leaving 11 bases between them. CDR1 is SGDLS and CDR2 is YYNGEE in the germline V gene. This CDR3 spans 14 amino acids. This chain's CDR3 is CASSVGVQYTEAFF. The CDR3 DNA reads TGTGCCAGCAGCGTGGGGGTCCAATACACTGAAGCTTTCTTT.